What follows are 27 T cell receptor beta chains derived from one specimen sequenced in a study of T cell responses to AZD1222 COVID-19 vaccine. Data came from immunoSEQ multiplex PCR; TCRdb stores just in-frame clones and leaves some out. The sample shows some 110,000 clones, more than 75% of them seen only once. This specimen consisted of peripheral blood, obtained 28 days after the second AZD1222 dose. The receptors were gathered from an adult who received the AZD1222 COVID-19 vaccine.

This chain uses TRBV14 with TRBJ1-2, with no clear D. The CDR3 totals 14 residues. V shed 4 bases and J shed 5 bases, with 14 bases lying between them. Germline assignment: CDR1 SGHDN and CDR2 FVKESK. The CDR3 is CASSRGRQVYGYTF. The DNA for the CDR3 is TGTGCCAGCAGCCGAGGGCGGCAGGTGTATGGCTACACCTTC.

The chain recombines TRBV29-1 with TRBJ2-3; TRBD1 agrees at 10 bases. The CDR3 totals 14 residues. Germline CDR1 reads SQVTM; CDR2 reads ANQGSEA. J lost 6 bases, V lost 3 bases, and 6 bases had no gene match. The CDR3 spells CSVEGQGIGDTQYF. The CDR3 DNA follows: TGCAGCGTTGAGGGACAGGGGATTGGGGATACGCAGTATTTT.

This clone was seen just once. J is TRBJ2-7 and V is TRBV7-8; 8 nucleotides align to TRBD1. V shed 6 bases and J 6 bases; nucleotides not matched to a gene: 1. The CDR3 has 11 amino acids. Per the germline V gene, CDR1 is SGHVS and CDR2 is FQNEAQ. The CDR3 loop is CASRQGGEQYF. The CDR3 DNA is TGTGCCAGCAGACAGGGGGGCGAGCAGTACTTC.

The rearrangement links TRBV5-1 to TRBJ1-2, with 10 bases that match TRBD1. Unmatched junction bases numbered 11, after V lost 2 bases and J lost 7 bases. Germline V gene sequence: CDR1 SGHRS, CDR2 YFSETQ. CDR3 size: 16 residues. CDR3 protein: CASSLPGTGASSGYTF. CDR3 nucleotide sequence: TGCGCCAGCAGCTTACCCGGGACAGGGGCGAGTAGTGGCTACACCTTC.

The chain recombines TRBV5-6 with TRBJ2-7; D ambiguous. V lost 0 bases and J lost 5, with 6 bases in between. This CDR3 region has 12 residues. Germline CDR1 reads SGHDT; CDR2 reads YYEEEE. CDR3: CASSLGWDEQYF. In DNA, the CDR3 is TGTGCCAGCAGCTTGGGTTGGGACGAGCAGTACTTC.

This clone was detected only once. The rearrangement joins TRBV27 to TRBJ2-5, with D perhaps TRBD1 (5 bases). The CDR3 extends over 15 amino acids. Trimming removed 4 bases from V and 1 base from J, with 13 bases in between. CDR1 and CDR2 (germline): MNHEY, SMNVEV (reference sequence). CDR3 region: CASSWGSLGQETQYF. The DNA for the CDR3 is TGTGCCAGCAGTTGGGGCTCTCTGGGCCAAGAGACCCAGTACTTC.

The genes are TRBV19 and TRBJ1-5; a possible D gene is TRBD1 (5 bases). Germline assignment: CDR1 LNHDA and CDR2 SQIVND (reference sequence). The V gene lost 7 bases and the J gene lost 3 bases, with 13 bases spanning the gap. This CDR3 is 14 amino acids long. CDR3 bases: TGTGCCAGTACCGCGGGACTGCACAATCAGCCCCAGCATTTT. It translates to CASTAGLHNQPQHF.

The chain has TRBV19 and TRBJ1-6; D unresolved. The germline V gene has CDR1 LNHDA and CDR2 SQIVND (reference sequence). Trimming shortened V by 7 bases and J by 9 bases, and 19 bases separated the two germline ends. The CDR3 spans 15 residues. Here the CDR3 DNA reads TGTGCCAGTACGGCAGAAGGAGTGGATATTTCACCCCTCCACTTT. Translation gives CASTAEGVDISPLHF.

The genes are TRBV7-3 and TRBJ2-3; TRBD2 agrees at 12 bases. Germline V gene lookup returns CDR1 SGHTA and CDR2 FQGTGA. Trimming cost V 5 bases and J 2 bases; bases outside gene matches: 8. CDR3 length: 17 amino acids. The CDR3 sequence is CASSPRLAGALTDTQYF. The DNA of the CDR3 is TGTGCCAGCAGCCCCAGACTAGCGGGGGCCCTCACAGATACGCAGTATTTT.

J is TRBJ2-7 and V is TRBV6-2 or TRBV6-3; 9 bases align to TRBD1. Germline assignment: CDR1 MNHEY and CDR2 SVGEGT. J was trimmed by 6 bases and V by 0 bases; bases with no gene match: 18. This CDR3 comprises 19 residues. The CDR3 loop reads CASSYSTYRATGGMAEQYF. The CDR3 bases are TGTGCCAGCAGTTACTCGACTTACCGAGCGACAGGGGGGATGGCCGAGCAGTACTTC.

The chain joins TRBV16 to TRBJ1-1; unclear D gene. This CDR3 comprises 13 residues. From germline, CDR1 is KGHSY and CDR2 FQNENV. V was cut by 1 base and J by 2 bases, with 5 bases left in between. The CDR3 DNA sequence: TGTGCCAGCAGCCAATTCTTAAACACTGAAGCTTTCTTT. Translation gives CASSQFLNTEAFF.

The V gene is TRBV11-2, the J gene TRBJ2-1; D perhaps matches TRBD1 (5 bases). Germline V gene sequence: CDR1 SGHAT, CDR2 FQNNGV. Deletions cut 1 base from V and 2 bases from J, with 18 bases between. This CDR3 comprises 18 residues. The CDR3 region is CASSLGPSGLHTYNEQFF. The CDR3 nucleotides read TGTGCCAGCAGCTTAGGGCCCTCAGGGCTACACACCTACAATGAGCAGTTCTTC.

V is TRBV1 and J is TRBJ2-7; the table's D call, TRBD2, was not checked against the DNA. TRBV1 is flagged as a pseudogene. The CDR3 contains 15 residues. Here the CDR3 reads CTSSQDLSGSHEQYF. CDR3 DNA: TGCACCAGCAGCCAAGATCTCTCCGGGAGCCACGAGCAGTACTTC.

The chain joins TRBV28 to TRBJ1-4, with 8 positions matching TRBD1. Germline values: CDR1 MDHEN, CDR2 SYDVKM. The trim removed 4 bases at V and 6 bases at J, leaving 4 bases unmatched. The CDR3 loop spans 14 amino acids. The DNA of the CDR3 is TGTGCCAGCAGTTCGGACAGGGTGGATGAAAAACTGTTTTTT. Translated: CASSSDRVDEKLFF. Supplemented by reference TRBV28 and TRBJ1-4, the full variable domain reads DVKVTQSSRYLVKRTGEKVFLECVQDMDHENMFWYRQDPGLGLRLIYFSYDVKMKEKGDIPEGYSVSREKKERFSLILESASTNQTSMYLCASSSDRVDEKLFFGSGTQLSVL.

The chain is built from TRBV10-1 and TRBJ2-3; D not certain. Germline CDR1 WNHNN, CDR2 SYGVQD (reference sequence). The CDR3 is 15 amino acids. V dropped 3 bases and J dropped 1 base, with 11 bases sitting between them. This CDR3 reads CASSERFRRTDTQYF. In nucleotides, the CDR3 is TGCGCCAGCAGTGAACGATTTCGCCGCACAGATACGCAGTATTTT.

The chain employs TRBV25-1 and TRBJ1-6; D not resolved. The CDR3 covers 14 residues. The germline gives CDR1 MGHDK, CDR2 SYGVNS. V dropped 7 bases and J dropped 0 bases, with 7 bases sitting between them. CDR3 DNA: TGTGCCAGCACCTTGGGCTCCTATAATTCACCCCTCCACTTT. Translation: CASTLGSYNSPLHF.

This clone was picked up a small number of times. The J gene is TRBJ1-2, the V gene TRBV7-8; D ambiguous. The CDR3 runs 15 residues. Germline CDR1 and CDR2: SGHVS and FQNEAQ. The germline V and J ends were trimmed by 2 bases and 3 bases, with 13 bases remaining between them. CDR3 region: CASSLSRTEHYGYTF. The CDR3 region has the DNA TGTGCCAGCAGCTTATCACGGACGGAGCACTATGGCTACACCTTC.

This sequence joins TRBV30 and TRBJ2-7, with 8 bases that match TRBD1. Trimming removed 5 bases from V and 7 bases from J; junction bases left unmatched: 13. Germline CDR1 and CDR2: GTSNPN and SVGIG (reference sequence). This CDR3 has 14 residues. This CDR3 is CAWCRDPDRVEQYF. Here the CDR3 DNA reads TGTGCCTGGTGTCGGGATCCGGACAGGGTGGAGCAGTACTTC.

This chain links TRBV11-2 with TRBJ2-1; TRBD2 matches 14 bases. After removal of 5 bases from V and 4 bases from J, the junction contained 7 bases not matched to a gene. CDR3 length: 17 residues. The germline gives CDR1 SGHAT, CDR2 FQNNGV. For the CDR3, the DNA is TGTGCCAGCAGCCCGCGACTAGCGGGAGGGTCTTACAATGAGCAGTTCTTC. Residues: CASSPRLAGGSYNEQFF.

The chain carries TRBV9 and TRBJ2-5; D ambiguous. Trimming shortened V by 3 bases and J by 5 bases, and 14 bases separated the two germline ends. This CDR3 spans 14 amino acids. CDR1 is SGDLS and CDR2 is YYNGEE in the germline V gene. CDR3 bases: TGTGCCAGCAGCGCAGATTCCCTCGGGGAGACCCAGTACTTC. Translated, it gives CASSADSLGETQYF.

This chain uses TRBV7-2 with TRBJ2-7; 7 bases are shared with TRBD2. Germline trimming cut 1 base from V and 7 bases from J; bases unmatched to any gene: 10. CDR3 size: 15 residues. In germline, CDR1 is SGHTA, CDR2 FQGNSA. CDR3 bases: TGTGCCAGCAGCTTAGATACTCTAGCGGTACGGGAGCAGTACTTC. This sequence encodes CASSLDTLAVREQYF.

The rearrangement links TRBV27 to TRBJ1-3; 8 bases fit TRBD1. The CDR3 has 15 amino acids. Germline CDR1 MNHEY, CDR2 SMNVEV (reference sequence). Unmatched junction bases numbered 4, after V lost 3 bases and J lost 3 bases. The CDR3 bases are TGTGCCAGCAGTTTCGGACAGGGTCTTGGAAACACCATATATTTT. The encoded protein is CASSFGQGLGNTIYF.

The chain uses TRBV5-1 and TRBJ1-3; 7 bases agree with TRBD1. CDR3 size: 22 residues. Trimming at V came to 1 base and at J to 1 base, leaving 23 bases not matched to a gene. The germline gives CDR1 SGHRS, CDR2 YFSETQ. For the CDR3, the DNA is TGCGCCAGCAGCTTGTCGGGTGGGAGGAGGGACAGCCTGACCAAATCTGGAAACACCATATATTTT. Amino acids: CASSLSGGRRDSLTKSGNTIYF.

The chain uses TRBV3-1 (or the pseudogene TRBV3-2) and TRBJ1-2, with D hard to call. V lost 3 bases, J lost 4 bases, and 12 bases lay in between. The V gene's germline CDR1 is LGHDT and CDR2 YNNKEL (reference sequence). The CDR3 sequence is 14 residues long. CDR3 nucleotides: TGTGCCAGCAGCCAGATAGTCCCTGGCTATGGCTACACCTTC. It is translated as CASSQIVPGYGYTF.

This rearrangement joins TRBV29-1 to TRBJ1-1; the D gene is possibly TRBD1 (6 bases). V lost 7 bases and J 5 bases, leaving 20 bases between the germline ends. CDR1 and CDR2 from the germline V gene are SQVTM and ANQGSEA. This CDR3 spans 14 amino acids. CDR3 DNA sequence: TGCAGCGCTCCGGGGGCCCACGACCTGACTGAAGCTTTCTTT. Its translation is CSAPGAHDLTEAFF.

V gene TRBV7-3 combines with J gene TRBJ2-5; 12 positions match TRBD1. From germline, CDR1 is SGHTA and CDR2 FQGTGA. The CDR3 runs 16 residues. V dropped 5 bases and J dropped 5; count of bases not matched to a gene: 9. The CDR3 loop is CASSRSGQGAWETQYF. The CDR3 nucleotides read TGTGCCAGCAGCCGCTCGGGACAGGGGGCTTGGGAGACCCAGTACTTC.

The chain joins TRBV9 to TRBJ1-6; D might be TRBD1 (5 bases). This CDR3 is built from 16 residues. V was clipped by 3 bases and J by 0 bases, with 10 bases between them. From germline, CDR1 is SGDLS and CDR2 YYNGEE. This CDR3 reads CASSATGSSYNSPLHF. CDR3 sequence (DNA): TGTGCCAGCAGCGCCACAGGAAGCTCCTATAATTCACCCCTCCACTTT.